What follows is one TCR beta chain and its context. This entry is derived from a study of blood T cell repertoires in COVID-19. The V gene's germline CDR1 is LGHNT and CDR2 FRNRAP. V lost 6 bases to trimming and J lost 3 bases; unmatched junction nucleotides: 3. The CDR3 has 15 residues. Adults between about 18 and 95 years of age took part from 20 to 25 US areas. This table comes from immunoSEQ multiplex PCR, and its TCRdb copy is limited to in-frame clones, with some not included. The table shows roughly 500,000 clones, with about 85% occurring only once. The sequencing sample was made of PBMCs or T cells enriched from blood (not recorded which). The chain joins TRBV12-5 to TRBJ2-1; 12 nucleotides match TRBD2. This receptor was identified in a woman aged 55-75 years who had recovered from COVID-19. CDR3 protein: CASGRTSGDYNEQFF. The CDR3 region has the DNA TGTGCTAGTGGCCGGACTAGCGGGGACTACAATGAGCAGTTCTTC.